The clone carrying this T cell receptor (beta chain) was found many times. As yet, its antigen is unknown. This entry is derived from a study of identical twins. Study-level findings and limits: A partial confounding effect on zero-insertion analyses could come from invariant MAIT and iNKT cells.

CDR3 size: 13 residues. V was cut by 2 bases and J by 7 bases, with 8 bases left in between. Germline values: CDR1 ENHRY, CDR2 SYGVKD. Via MiXCR, TCRdb re-called the 5' RACE reads, giving one row per CDR3 protein. The data hold some 330,000 distinct CDR3 sequences, with 9% observed a single time. Donors uniformly comprised healthy Caucasians. The chain uses TRBV10-3 and TRBJ2-2; perhaps TRBD2 as D (5 bases). Sequencing was performed on naive T cells sorted from blood. This receptor was obtained from a woman aged 50 to 60 in good health. CDR3 coding DNA: TGTGCCATCAGTGAGCCTAGCAGCGGGGAGCTGTTTTTT. Its protein product is CAISEPSSGELFF.